A selection of T cell receptor beta chains follows, all from one sample in a study of T cells after yellow fever vaccination. TCRdb passed the 5' RACE reads through MiXCR, listing each CDR3 protein once. The data contain some 500,000 distinct CDR3 sequences, roughly 13% of them singletons. The specimen comprised PBMCs, sampled on the day of the yellow fever booster vaccination. Receptor source: a man aged 25-40 years who received the YFV17D yellow fever vaccine. The CDR3 runs from the conserved cysteine through the conserved F or W.

>TRBJ2-7|TRBV7-2
CASSPARAGRSEQYF
>TRBJ2-7|TRBV3-1
CASRGTSGYSYEQYF
>TRBJ1-5|TRBV28
CASSIHLSEQPQHF
>TRBJ2-3|TRBV2
CASSWLDGDTQYF
>TRBJ2-2|TRBV10-1
CASSPAGTAYTGELFF
>TRBJ1-2|TRBV29-1
CSVGDRGQLYGYTF
>TRBJ2-7|TRBV20-1
CSARALGLAGEQYF
>TRBJ2-2|TRBV30
CAWSVWRANTGELFF
>TRBJ2-1|TRBV28
CASTPLGLAAYNEQFF
>TRBJ1-5|TRBV7-4
CASSSLGNQPQHF
>TRBJ2-1|TRBV5-1
CASSPGGTGGNEQFF
>TRBJ2-7|TRBV7-9
CASSLGAKSSYEQYF